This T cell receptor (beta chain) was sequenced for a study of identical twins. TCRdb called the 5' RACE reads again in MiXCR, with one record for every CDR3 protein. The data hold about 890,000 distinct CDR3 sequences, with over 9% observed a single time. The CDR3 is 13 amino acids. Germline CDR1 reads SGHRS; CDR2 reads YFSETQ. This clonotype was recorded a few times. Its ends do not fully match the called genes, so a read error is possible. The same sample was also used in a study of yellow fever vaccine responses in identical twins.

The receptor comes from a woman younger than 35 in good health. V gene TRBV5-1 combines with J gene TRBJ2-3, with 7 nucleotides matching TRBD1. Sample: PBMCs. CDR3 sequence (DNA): TGCGCCAGCAGCTTGGAAACTCCGGGACAGTTAGCTTTT. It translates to CASSLETPGQLAF.